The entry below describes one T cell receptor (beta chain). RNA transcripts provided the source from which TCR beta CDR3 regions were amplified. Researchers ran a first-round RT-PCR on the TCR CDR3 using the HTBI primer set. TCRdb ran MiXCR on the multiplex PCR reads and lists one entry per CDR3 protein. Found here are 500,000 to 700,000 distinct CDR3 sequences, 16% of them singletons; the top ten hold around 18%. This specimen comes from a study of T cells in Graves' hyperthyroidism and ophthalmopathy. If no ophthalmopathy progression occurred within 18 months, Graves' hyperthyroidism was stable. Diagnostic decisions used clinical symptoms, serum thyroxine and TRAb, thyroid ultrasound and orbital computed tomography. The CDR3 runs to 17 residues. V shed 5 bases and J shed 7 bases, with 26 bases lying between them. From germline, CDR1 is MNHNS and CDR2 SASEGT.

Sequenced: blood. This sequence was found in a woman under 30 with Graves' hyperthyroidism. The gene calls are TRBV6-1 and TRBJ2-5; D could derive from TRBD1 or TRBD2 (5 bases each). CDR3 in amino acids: CASSSPHGTGSGWTQYF. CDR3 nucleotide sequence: TGTGCCAGCAGTTCACCCCACGGGACGGGCTCAGGATGGACCCAGTACTTC.